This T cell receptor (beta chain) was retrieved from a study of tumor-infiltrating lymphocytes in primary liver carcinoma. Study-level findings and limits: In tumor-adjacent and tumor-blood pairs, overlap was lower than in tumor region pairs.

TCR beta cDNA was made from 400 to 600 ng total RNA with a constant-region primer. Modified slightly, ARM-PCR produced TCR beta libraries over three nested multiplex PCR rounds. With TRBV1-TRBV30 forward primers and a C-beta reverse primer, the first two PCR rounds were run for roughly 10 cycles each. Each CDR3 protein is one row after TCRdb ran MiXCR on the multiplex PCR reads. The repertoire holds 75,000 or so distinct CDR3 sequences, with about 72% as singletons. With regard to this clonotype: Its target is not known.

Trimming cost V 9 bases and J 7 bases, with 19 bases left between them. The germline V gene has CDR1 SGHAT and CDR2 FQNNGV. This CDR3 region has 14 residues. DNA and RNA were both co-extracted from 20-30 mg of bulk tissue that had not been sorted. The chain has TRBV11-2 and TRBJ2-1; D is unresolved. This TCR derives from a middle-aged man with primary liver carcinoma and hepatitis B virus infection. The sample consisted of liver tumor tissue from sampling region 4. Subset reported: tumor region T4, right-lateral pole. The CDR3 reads CASSQTGVYNEQFF. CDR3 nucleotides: TGTGCCAGTAGCCAGACTGGCGTGTATAATGAGCAGTTCTTC.